This TCR beta chain was recorded in a study of cytomegalovirus exposure and HLA in healthy donors. Broader study findings: More clonal expansion characterized HLA-associated TCR beta chains than equally common others in a later analysis.

This PCR relied on a set of 60 Vbeta primers and 13 Jbeta primers. Using immunoSEQ multiplex PCR, the repertoire was profiled, and TCRdb retains in-frame clones only, with some absent. The table has over 85,000 clones, 67% seen once; the top ten hold 2.1%. This clone was seen a few times. What it binds is not known. The junction had 10 bases not matched to a gene; V was cut back by 2 bases and J by 7 bases. CDR3 length: 15 amino acids. Germline CDR1 and CDR2: ENHRY and SYGVKD. Source material: PBMCs. The chain combines TRBV10-3 with TRBJ1-2; TRBD1 aligns across 7 bases. The sequence came from a man aged 25-40 years in good health and CMV-seronegative. CDR3 protein: CAISESPGGIGGYTF. CDR3 nucleotides: TGTGCCATCAGTGAGAGTCCAGGGGGTATCGGTGGCTACACCTTC.